This entry features one TCR beta chain sequence. The entry originates in a study of blood T cell repertoires in COVID-19. Per the original data handling: How many nucleated cells were present was estimated from reference gene primer amplification. This table comes from immunoSEQ multiplex PCR, and its TCRdb copy is limited to in-frame clones, with some not included. For V, J and clone size, that table is used; D and trimming come from the DNA. The sample shows over 200,000 clones, approximately 87% of them seen only once. Trimming cost V 1 base and J 8 bases; bases outside gene matches: 11. Looked up from germline, CDR1 is MNHEY and CDR2 is SVGAGI. The CDR3 is 16 residues long.

J is TRBJ2-1 and V is TRBV6-5, with 7 bases aligning to TRBD2. This TCR came from a woman aged 45 to 65 with acute or convalescent COVID-19. Sequenced material: peripheral blood. In DNA, the CDR3 is TGTGCCAGCAGTTACTATAGAGGGAGGGCCGTTTATGAGCAGTTCTTC. Protein: CASSYYRGRAVYEQFF.